One sample yielded the 10 T cell receptor beta chains listed below, sequenced in a study of lymphopenia after photon versus proton radiotherapy (dated by TCRdb to between 2018 and 2021). Libraries were prepared through the immunoSEQ multiplex PCR assay. TCRdb provides this immuneACCESS table in a form limited to in-frame rearrangements. Some clones are lacking; in checked studies, under half of them reflect an unresolved V gene, and why the rest are absent is not known. Here the sample has some 64,000 clones; roughly 87% occur a single time. In total, the top ten clones hold around 13% of the sample. The sample here was peripheral blood, taken from a patient treated with proton-based radiotherapy. Every receptor here comes from a man at least 80 years old with esophageal cancer.

The chain links TRBV6-5 to TRBJ2-5; maybe TRBD1 (6 bases). The J call may not be correct, given that the DNA end is closer to TRBJ2-7. The germline CDR1 and CDR2 sequences are MNHEY and SVGAGI. This CDR3 region has 13 residues. The CDR3 DNA reads as TGTGCCAGCAGCCGAAGAGGACAGTACGAGCAGTACTTC. Protein sequence: CASSRRGQYEQYF.

This rearrangement joins TRBV9 to TRBJ1-1, with D perhaps TRBD1 (5 bases). Trimming removed 0 bases at V and 6 bases at J, with 18 bases between. Germline lookup yields CDR1 SGDLS and CDR2 YYNGEE. The CDR3 covers 16 residues. The CDR3: CASSVVQGEVTPEAFF. DNA for the CDR3: TGTGCCAGCAGCGTAGTCCAGGGAGAGGTTACTCCTGAAGCTTTCTTT.

The chain is built from TRBV15 and TRBJ2-7; weak D call: TRBD2 (5 bases). CDR3 length equals 14 residues. The V gene's germline CDR1 is LNHNV and CDR2 YYDKDF (reference sequence). The ends were cut back, 0 bases at V and 6 bases at J, with 12 bases in the middle. The CDR3 loop reads CATSRDGGGREQYF. Here the CDR3 DNA reads TGTGCCACCAGCAGAGATGGAGGTGGGCGCGAGCAGTACTTC.

This sequence joins TRBV6-5 and TRBJ2-7, with TRBD1 matching 7 bases. The length of the CDR3 is 15 residues. V trimming: 4 bases; J trimming: 4 bases; junction bases outside the gene matches: 10. Germline loops: CDR1 MNHEY, CDR2 SVGAGI. CDR3 bases: TGTGCCAGCAGTTTGAGGGGGCCCTACCCTTACGAGCAGTACTTC. It encodes CASSLRGPYPYEQYF.

Worth noting for this clone: Other DNA sequences in the same sample also yield this CDR3. CDR3 residues: CASSPGGQETQYF. Written as DNA, the CDR3 is TGTGCCAGCTCACCGGGCGGCCAAGAGACCCAGTACTTC. The chain couples TRBV18 to TRBJ2-5, with D uncertain. Germline V CDR1 and CDR2: KGHSH, LQKENI. This CDR3 has 13 residues. Trimming removed 3 bases from V and 1 base from J, with 6 bases in between.

A few counts support this clone. The chain joins TRBV30 to TRBJ1-2; no definite D call. CDR3 length: 14 residues. The germline V gene has CDR1 GTSNPN and CDR2 SVGIG (reference sequence). Trimming removed 6 bases from V and 3 bases from J, with 17 bases in between. CDR3 protein: CACYSGSLYYGYTF. Here the CDR3 DNA reads TGTGCCTGTTACAGTGGATCCCTCTACTATGGCTACACCTTC. The entire variable domain, with the rest obtained from reference TRBV30 and TRBJ1-2, is as follows: SQTIHQWPATLVQPVGSPLSLECTVEGTSNPNLYWYRQAAGRGLQLLFYSVGIGQISSEVPQNLSASRPQDRQFILSSKKLLLSDSGFYLCACYSGSLYYGYTFGSGTRLTVV.

The V call is TRBV6-5, the J call TRBJ1-1, with D possibly being TRBD1 (5 bases). Trimming pared 5 bases from V and 5 bases from J, leaving 15 bases between. The germline CDR1 and CDR2 sequences are MNHEY and SVGAGI. The CDR3 has 14 amino acids. The CDR3 spells CASSPGRGSTEAFF. As DNA, the CDR3 is TGTGCCAGCAGTCCAGGGCGCGGATCTACTGAAGCTTTCTTT.

DNA for the CDR3: TGTGCCACCAGCAGAGATTTGTCGGTAGAAAAACTGTTTTTT. Translated: CATSRDLSVEKLFF. The rearrangement joins TRBV15 to TRBJ1-4, with D unresolved. Per the germline V gene, CDR1 is LNHNV and CDR2 is YYDKDF (reference sequence). CDR3 length: 14 residues. The ends were cut back, 0 bases at V and 8 bases at J, with 10 bases in the middle.

This rearrangement joins TRBV18 to TRBJ1-1; D unresolved. Germline V CDR1 and CDR2: KGHSH, LQKENI. The CDR3 extends over 13 amino acids. Trimming stripped 2 bases from V and 2 bases from J, with 6 bases between. The CDR3 is CASSPSPNTEAFF. Written as DNA, the CDR3 is TGTGCCAGCTCACCATCCCCTAACACTGAAGCTTTCTTT.

This clone was recorded once. J is TRBJ2-7 and V is TRBV19; 8 bases agree with TRBD2. V trimming: 5 bases; J trimming: 6 bases; junction bases outside the gene matches: 12. The CDR3 runs 15 residues. Germline V gene sequence: CDR1 LNHDA, CDR2 SQIVND (reference sequence). In nucleotides, the CDR3 is TGTGCCAGTAGTGCGATTGGACTAGCTGGTTTCGAGCAGTACTTC. It is translated as CASSAIGLAGFEQYF. The variable domain in full, completed from reference TRBV19 and TRBJ2-7, reads DGGITQSPKYLFRKEGQNVTLSCEQNLNHDAMYWYRQDPGQGLRLIYYSQIVNDFQKGDIAEGYSVSREKKESFPLTVTSAQKNPTAFYLCASSAIGLAGFEQYFGPGTRLTVT.